This TCR beta chain was profiled in a study of human T cells and chemical hapten exposure. This clonotype was seen a handful of times. Time point in this sample: patch test 1, 2 weeks after DPC sensitization. Sample treatment: therapeutic diphenylcyclopropenone sensitization with weekly scalp DPC. Donation of samples came from alopecia patients who were 18 to 70 years old and suitable for DPC. TCRdb re-analysed the RACE reads in MiXCR, keeping a single row per CDR3 protein. Here the sample spans about 120,000 distinct CDR3 sequences, roughly 13% being singletons. V dropped 2 bases and J dropped 2 bases, with 10 bases sitting between them. Germline assignment: CDR1 SGDLS and CDR2 YYNGEE. This CDR3 has 14 amino acids.

The clonotype originates from a young man with alopecia areata. Some clones in this sample may be carry-over from other donors' samples. The chain links TRBV9 to TRBJ1-1; D is possibly TRBD1 (6 bases). The sequenced sample was whole blood, obtained in connection with sensitization to the hapten diphenylcyclopropenone (DPC). The CDR3: CASSVTGQNTEAFF. The CDR3 region has the DNA TGTGCCAGCAGCGTGACAGGTCAAAACACTGAAGCTTTCTTT.